The 9 T cell receptor beta chains below were found in one sample sequenced in a study of CD8 T cells in ankylosing spondylitis (dated by TCRdb to between 2016 and 2019). Library preparation used 5' RACE. Sequencing relied on an Illumina HiSeq 2500. TCRdb trimmed public reads at Q25 via fastp, called clones via MiXCR and kept in-frame beta chains. Each record represents a unique CDR3 protein, reported with the most common genes and DNA among its rows. The sample data list under 300,000 distinct CDR3 sequences, and around a tenth of these were observed just once. 6.8% of the sample is taken by the ten largest. The sequenced sample consisted of blood, either unsorted or a sorted T cell fraction (not recorded which). These receptors originate from a male donor with ankylosing spondylitis or in good health (not recorded which).

This clonotype was detected ten times or more. The chain joins TRBV12-3 or TRBV12-4 to TRBJ2-1; possible D gene TRBD2, 5 bases. With 3 bases removed from V and 5 bases from J, the gap between germline ends came to 23 bases. This CDR3 region has 18 residues. The CDR3 spells CASSFDGILRKTHNEQFF. CDR3 sequence (DNA): TGTGCCAGCAGTTTTGACGGGATACTCCGGAAAACGCACAATGAGCAGTTCTTC.

This clonotype was detected ten times or more. The chain is built from TRBV10-3 and TRBJ2-7; 7 positions match TRBD2. There are 15 residues in the CDR3. Per the germline V gene, CDR1 is ENHRY and CDR2 is SYGVKD. Unmatched junction bases numbered 8, after V lost 6 bases and J lost 0 bases. The CDR3 sequence: CAIRGGGSLSYEQYF. The CDR3 bases are TGTGCCATCAGGGGGGGAGGGTCCCTCTCCTACGAGCAGTACTTC.

This clonotype has at least ten counts. The rearrangement links TRBV7-6 to TRBJ2-5; D uncertain. Trimming cost V 0 bases and J 5 bases, with 7 bases left between them. CDR3 size: 13 residues. CDR1 and CDR2 from the germline V gene are SGHVS and FNYEAQ. Here the CDR3 DNA reads TGTGCCAGCAGCTTAGCGGTTGGGGAGACCCAGTACTTC. Its protein product is CASSLAVGETQYF.

The sample holds many counts of this clonotype. The gene calls are TRBV7-6 and TRBJ1-6; D not certain. With 5 bases removed from V and 6 bases from J, the gap between germline ends came to 11 bases. Germline V gene sequence: CDR1 SGHVS, CDR2 FNYEAQ. CDR3 length: 14 amino acids. CDR3: CASSPASGNSPLHF. In DNA form, the CDR3 reads TGTGCCAGCAGCCCAGCCTCGGGTAATTCACCCCTCCACTTT.

This clonotype was seen a few times. The J gene is TRBJ1-6, the V gene TRBV2; the D gene is possibly TRBD1 (5 bases). The germline gives CDR1 SNHLY, CDR2 FYNNEI. CDR3 length: 15 amino acids. V was shortened by 6 bases and J by 8 bases, with 17 bases between the two germline ends. The CDR3 here is CASSASHGGDSPLHF. CDR3 DNA: TGTGCCAGCAGCGCCAGTCACGGGGGAGATTCACCCCTCCACTTT.

This clonotype appeared many times. The rearrangement uses TRBV5-1 and TRBJ1-1; the D is unclear. This CDR3 is 16 amino acids long. The V end lost 2 bases, the J end lost 5 bases, and 19 bases lay between the germline ends. The germline V gene has CDR1 SGHRS and CDR2 YFSETQ. The CDR3 region is CASSFGIRTAKTEAFF. Here the CDR3 DNA reads TGCGCCAGCAGCTTTGGAATCAGGACCGCGAAGACTGAAGCTTTCTTT.

This sequence joins TRBV19 and TRBJ2-2; unclear D gene. In germline, CDR1 is LNHDA, CDR2 SQIVND (reference sequence). The CDR3 is made up of 16 amino acids. The germline V and J ends were trimmed by 2 bases and 0 bases, with 10 bases remaining between them. The CDR3 DNA sequence: TGTGCCAGTAGTATATATAAGGCCTCGAACACCGGGGAGCTGTTTTTT. The encoded protein is CASSIYKASNTGELFF.

The genes are TRBV4-1 and TRBJ2-7; 7 nucleotides agree with TRBD2. Germline values: CDR1 MGHRA, CDR2 YSYEKL. J gave up 3 bases and V 1 base, and 12 bases lay outside the gene matches. This CDR3 contains 17 residues. The DNA for the CDR3 is TGCGCCAGCAGCCAAGGTCGCGATCTAGCGGATGACTACGAGCAGTACTTC. It is translated as CASSQGRDLADDYEQYF.

The sample holds many counts of this clonotype. The chain carries TRBV5-1 and TRBJ2-1; TRBD1 might be the D (6 bases). This CDR3 is built from 16 residues. The ends were cut back, 4 bases at V and 6 bases at J, with 20 bases in the middle. Germline CDR1 and CDR2: SGHRS and YFSETQ. This chain's CDR3 is CASSPHLGAGPNEQFF. As DNA, the CDR3 is TGCGCCAGCAGCCCACACCTGGGGGCGGGCCCCAATGAGCAGTTCTTC. The variable domain in full, completed from reference TRBV5-1 and TRBJ2-1, reads KAGVTQTPRYLIKTRGQQVTLSCSPISGHRSVSWYQQTPGQGLQFLFEYFSETQRNKGNFPGRFSGRQFSNSRSEMNVSTLELGDSALYLCASSPHLGAGPNEQFFGPGTRLTVL.